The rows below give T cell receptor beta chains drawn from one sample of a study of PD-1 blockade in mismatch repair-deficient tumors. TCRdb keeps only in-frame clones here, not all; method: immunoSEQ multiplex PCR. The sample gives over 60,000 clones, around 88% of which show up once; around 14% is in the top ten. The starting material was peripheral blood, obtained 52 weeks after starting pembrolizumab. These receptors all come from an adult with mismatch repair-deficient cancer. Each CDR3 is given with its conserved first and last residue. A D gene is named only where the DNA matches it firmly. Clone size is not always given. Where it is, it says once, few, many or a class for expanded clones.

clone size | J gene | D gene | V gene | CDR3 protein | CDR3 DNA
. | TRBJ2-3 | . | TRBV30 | CAWSVPLSSPGVLTDTQYF | TGTGCCTGGAGTGTACCGCTGTCAAGTCCGGGGGTTCTCACAGATACGCAGTATTTT
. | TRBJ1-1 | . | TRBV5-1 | CASSLGTVTEAFF | TGCGCCAGCAGCTTGGGGACAGTCACTGAAGCTTTCTTT
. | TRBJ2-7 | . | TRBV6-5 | CASSYLQIGEEQYF | TGTGCCAGCAGTTACCTCCAAATTGGGGAGGAGCAGTACTTC
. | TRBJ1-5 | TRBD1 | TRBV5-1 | CASSPGQGLMPQHF | TGCGCCAGCAGCCCCGGACAGGGCCTTATGCCCCAGCATTTT
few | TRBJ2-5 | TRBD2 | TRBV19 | CASSNPLRKREDTRGSMETQYF | TGTGCCAGTAGTAACCCCTTGCGGAAGCGGGAGGACACCCGGGGCAGTATGGAGACCCAGTACTTC
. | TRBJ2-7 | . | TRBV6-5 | CASVETRVPTYEQYF | TGTGCCAGCGTCGAGACCCGGGTCCCTACCTACGAGCAGTACTTC
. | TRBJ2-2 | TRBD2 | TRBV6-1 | CASKREGDTGELFF | TGTGCCAGCAAGCGGGAGGGAGACACCGGGGAGCTGTTTTTT
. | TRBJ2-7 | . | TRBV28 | CASSFSGSDEQYF | TGTGCCAGCAGTTTTTCCGGGAGCGACGAGCAGTACTTC
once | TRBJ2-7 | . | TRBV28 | CASRIQGSYEQYF | TGTGCCAGCAGAATACAGGGATCCTACGAGCAGTACTTC
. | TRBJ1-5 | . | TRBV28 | CASIQGGNQPQHF | TGTGCCAGCATTCAGGGCGGCAATCAGCCCCAGCATTTT
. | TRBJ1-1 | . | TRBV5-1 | CASSLLGNTEAFF | TGCGCCAGCAGCTTGTTGGGGAACACTGAAGCTTTCTTT
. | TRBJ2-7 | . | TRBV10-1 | CASSPHPGTSNYEQYF | TGCGCCAGCAGCCCGCACCCCGGGACTTCCAACTACGAGCAGTACTTC
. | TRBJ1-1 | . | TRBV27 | CASSPRTRNTEAFF | TGTGCCAGCAGCCCCAGGACGCGGAACACTGAAGCTTTCTTT
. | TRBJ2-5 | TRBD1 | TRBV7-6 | CASKLRTGQETQYF | TGTGCCAGCAAGCTCCGGACAGGCCAAGAGACCCAGTACTTC
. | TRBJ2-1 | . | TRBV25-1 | CASSESTGSAYNEQFF | TGTGCCAGCAGTGAATCTACCGGGAGCGCCTACAATGAGCAGTTCTTC
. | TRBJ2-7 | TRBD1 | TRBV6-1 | CASTPEQYRGIEQYF | TGTGCCAGCACTCCCGAGCAGTACAGGGGGATCGAGCAGTACTTC
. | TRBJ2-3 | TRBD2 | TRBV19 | CASSILAGGPRTDTQYF | TGTGCCAGTAGTATTTTAGCGGGAGGGCCTAGAACAGATACGCAGTATTTT
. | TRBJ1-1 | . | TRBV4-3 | CASSQGAGVNTEAFF | TGCGCCAGCAGCCAAGGAGCAGGGGTCAACACTGAAGCTTTCTTT
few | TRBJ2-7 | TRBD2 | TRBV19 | CASSSGLAYEQYF | TGTGCCAGTAGTTCTGGACTAGCCTACGAGCAGTACTTC
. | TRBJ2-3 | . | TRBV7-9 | CASSWGGDTDTQYF | TGTGCCAGCAGCTGGGGAGGAGACACAGATACGCAGTATTTT
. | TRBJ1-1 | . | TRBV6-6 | CAATALNTEAFF | TGTGCCGCGACAGCCTTGAACACTGAAGCTTTCTTT
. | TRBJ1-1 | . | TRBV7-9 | CASSLTGKTEAFF | TGTGCCAGCAGCTTAACAGGGAAAACTGAAGCTTTCTTT
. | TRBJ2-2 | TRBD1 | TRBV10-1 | CASSHSPGQGAKRAGELFF | TGCGCCAGCAGTCACTCTCCGGGACAGGGGGCGAAAAGAGCCGGGGAGCTGTTTTTT
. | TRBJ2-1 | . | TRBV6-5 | CASSLSQTTYNEQFF | TGTGCCAGCAGTTTATCCCAGACAACCTACAATGAGCAGTTCTTC
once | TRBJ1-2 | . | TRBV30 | CAWSVAHLGTRSYTF | TGTGCCTGGAGTGTAGCCCATTTGGGGACAAGAAGCTACACCTTC
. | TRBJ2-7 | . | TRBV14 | CASSQDGGRRAYEQYF | TGTGCCAGCAGCCAAGATGGGGGGAGAAGAGCCTACGAGCAGTACTTC
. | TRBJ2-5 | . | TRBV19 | CASSIWGETRETQYF | TGTGCCAGTAGTATCTGGGGGGAGACGCGGGAGACCCAGTACTTC
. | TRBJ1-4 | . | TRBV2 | CASETPGPSNEKLFF | TGTGCCAGTGAAACCCCTGGACCCAGTAATGAAAAACTGTTTTTT
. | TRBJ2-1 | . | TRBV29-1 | CSVAGGLTYNEQFF | TGCAGCGTTGCCGGGGGCTTGACTTACAATGAGCAGTTCTTC
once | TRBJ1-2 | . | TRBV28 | CASSLLLQPTNYGYTF | TGTGCCAGCAGTTTACTTCTCCAGCCAACTAACTATGGCTACACCTTC
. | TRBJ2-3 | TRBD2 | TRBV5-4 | CASSLTSGIRSDTQYF | TGTGCCAGCAGCTTGACTAGCGGGATTCGATCAGATACGCAGTATTTT
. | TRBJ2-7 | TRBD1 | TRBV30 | CAWSQPGQPYEQYF | TGTGCCTGGAGTCAGCCGGGACAGCCCTACGAGCAGTACTTC
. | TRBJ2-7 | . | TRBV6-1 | CASSEWDGALGLIAEQYF | TGTGCCAGCAGTGAATGGGATGGGGCTTTAGGGCTTATCGCCGAGCAGTACTTC
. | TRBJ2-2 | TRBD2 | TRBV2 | CASSDSLAGESTGELFF | TGTGCCAGCAGTGATTCCTTAGCGGGAGAATCCACCGGGGAGCTGTTTTTT
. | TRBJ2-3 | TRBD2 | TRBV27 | CASSSIAGGGPDTQYF | TGTGCCAGCAGTTCGATAGCGGGAGGGGGCCCAGATACGCAGTATTTT
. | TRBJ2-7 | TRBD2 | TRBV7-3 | CASSSTGGPSDEQYF | TGTGCCAGCAGCTCGACGGGAGGGCCTTCCGACGAGCAGTACTTC
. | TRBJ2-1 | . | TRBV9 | CASSVGGAEYYNEQFF | TGTGCCAGCAGCGTAGGTGGGGCAGAATATTACAATGAGCAGTTCTTC
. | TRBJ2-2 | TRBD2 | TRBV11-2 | CASPKKAGGNTGELFF | TGTGCCAGTCCTAAAAAAGCGGGAGGGAACACCGGGGAGCTGTTTTTT
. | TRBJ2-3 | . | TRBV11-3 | CASTGLNGIDTQYF | TGTGCCAGCACTGGACTAAACGGGATAGATACGCAGTATTTT
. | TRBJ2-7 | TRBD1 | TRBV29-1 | CSAVQGASYEQYF | TGCAGCGCCGTTCAGGGGGCCTCCTACGAGCAGTACTTC
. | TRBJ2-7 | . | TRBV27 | CASSFGGPPYEQYF | TGTGCCAGCAGTTTCGGAGGCCCACCCTACGAGCAGTACTTC
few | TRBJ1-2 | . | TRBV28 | CASSILRAGYTF | TGTGCCAGCAGTATTCTAAGGGCTGGCTACACCTTC
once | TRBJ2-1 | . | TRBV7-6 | CASSLVGAYNEQFF | TGTGCCAGCAGCTTAGTTGGGGCCTACAATGAGCAGTTCTTC